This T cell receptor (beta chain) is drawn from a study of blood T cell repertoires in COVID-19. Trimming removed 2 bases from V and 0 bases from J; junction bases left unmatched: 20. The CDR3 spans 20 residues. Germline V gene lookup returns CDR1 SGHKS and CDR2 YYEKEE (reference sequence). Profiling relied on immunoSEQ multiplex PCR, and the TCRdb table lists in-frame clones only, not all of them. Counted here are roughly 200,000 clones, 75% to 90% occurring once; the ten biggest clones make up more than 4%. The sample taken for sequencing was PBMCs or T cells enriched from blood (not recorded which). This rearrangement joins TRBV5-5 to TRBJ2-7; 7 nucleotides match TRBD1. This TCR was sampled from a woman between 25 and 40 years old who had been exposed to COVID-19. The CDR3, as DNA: TGTGCCAGCAGCTTCAGGGCACGACAGGGTCGGTCTTCAAGCTCCTACGAGCAGTACTTC. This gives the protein CASSFRARQGRSSSSYEQYF.